This TCR beta chain is drawn from a study of beta chain features in type 1 diabetes. Study outcomes and limitations: Patients showed naive, central memory and Treg TCRB repertoires that appeared more similar than those of healthy donors.

Germline V CDR1 and CDR2: SGHTA, FQGNSA. V lost 8 bases and J 3 bases, leaving 7 bases between the germline ends. CDR3 size: 11 residues. TCRB transcripts that were expressed got sequenced, as all of the isolated RNA had been reverse transcribed. TCRdb's copy holds only in-frame clones and misses some; the assay was immunoSEQ multiplex PCR. This sample yields 500,000 to 700,000 clones, of which about 16% are seen a single time; 0.093% belongs to the top ten. CD45RO/CCR7/CD25/CD127/CD95/CD27 sorting isolated CD4+ naive, central memory, regulatory and stem cell-like memory cells. In its sample, this clone was seen a few times. Its target is not known.

This rearrangement joins TRBV7-2 to TRBJ1-1, with D unclear. This sequence originates from a man aged 18-30 years in good health. Sequenced: naive CD4+ T cells from blood. In DNA form, the CDR3 reads TGTGCCAGCGGTGGTTACACTGAAGCTTTCTTT. This sequence encodes CASGGYTEAFF.